This record concerns one T cell receptor beta chain sequence. This record belongs to a study of blood T cell repertoires in COVID-19. Study information: COVID-19 samples, acute and convalescent, were from the United States, Italy and Spain. Sample material is recorded as cDNA or gDNA derived from T cells, B-cell-depleted T cells, or PBMCs.

Authors' processing steps: Estimation of nucleated cell counts was performed using reference gene primer amplification. Clones were sequenced by immunoSEQ multiplex PCR, and TCRdb holds only the in-frame ones, with some missing. V and J calls and clone size are given by that table; D and trimming were obtained from the DNA. The sample contains over 7,000 clones, around four fifths of which appear only once. Sequencing was done on a sample of peripheral blood. This receptor was obtained from a human donor in a cohort sampled during active COVID-19.

This CDR3 is CASSFGGGISTDTQYF. The CDR3 DNA follows: TGTGCCAGCAGCTTTGGGGGGGGAATCAGCACAGATACGCAGTATTTT. The chain couples TRBV11-2 to TRBJ2-3, with 7 bases aligning to TRBD2. The CDR3 has 16 residues. Germline V CDR1 and CDR2: SGHAT, FQNNGV. The V gene end was trimmed by 3 bases and the J gene end by 0 bases; junction bases not matched to a gene: 6.